A single sample is the source of the 10 T cell receptor beta chains below, sequenced in a study of OX40 agonist ivuxolimab in advanced cancers. Using immunoSEQ multiplex PCR, the repertoire was profiled, and TCRdb retains in-frame clones only, with some absent. The sample records over 50,000 clones, about 82% being singletons. The sequencing used CD4+ or CD8+ T cells sorted from blood, collected in a trial of the OX40 agonist ivuxolimab. The receptors were sampled from an adult with an advanced solid tumor such as melanoma, head and neck, liver or kidney cancer.

The chain links TRBV11-2 to TRBJ2-1; D ambiguous. CDR1 and CDR2 (germline): SGHAT, FQNNGV. CDR3 length: 13 residues. Trimming stripped 8 bases from V and 0 bases from J, with 8 bases between. DNA of the CDR3: TGTGCCAGCGGGGTCAGCTCCTACAATGAGCAGTTCTTC. It yields the protein CASGVSSYNEQFF. The whole variable domain, filled in from reference TRBV11-2 and TRBJ2-1, reads EAGVAQSPRYKIIEKRQSVAFWCNPISGHATLYWYQQILGQGPKLLIQFQNNGVVDDSQLPKDRFSAERLKGVDSTLKIQPAKLEDSAVYLCASGVSSYNEQFFGPGTRLTVL.

The chain links TRBV7-2 to TRBJ1-2, with D unresolved. There are 14 residues in the CDR3. Trimming shortened V by 6 bases and J by 8 bases, and 19 bases separated the two germline ends. CDR1 and CDR2 from the germline V gene are SGHTA and FQGNSA. The CDR3 DNA reads TGTGCCAGCAGTTTAACACACCCGTCGAGGGGCTACACCTTC. Translated, it gives CASSLTHPSRGYTF.

This clone occurred once. V is TRBV5-4 and J is TRBJ2-2; D is undetermined. V lost 0 bases and J lost 0, with 9 bases in between. The CDR3 runs to 16 residues. CDR1 is SGHNT, CDR2 YYREEE, per germline (reference sequence). The CDR3 DNA sequence: TGTGCCAGCAGCTTGGCGGGCCTAGCGAACACCGGGGAGCTGTTTTTT. It is translated as CASSLAGLANTGELFF.

The chain employs TRBV21-1 and TRBJ1-1; the DNA was not used to check the table's D call, TRBD1. TRBV21-1 is flagged as a pseudogene. This CDR3 is 16 amino acids long. This CDR3 reads CASTVIPGGQNTEAFF. For the CDR3, the DNA is TGTGCCAGCACCGTAATTCCAGGGGGCCAGAACACTGAAGCTTTCTTT.

This clone has just one count. The chain couples TRBV7-3 to TRBJ2-2, with 8 nucleotides matching TRBD2. V dropped 5 bases and J dropped 0; count of bases not matched to a gene: 5. The CDR3 is made up of 16 amino acids. CDR1 is SGHTA and CDR2 is FQGTGA in the germline V gene. This CDR3 reads CASSRRGAPNTGELFF. The CDR3 DNA reads as TGTGCCAGCAGCCGGCGGGGGGCCCCGAACACCGGGGAGCTGTTTTTT.

The chain carries TRBV4-3 and TRBJ2-3, with 7 bases identical to TRBD2. The CDR3 is 18 residues long. CDR1 and CDR2 from the germline V gene are LGHNA and YSLEER. V shed 1 base, J shed 4 bases, and the junction held 14 bases outside the gene matches. The CDR3 DNA reads TGCGCCAGCAGCCAAGCACTACTAAGCGGGGTGGGGGCAGATACGCAGTATTTT. It codes for CASSQALLSGVGADTQYF.

Only one count was recorded for this clone. V gene TRBV15 combines with J gene TRBJ2-3, with D unclear. V lost 8 bases and J 0 bases, leaving 6 bases between the germline ends. This CDR3 region has 12 residues. CDR1 LNHNV and CDR2 YYDKDF come from the germline V gene (reference sequence). CDR3 nucleotides: TGTGCCACCGGTTCTAGCACAGATACGCAGTATTTT. It translates to CATGSSTDTQYF.

The gene calls are TRBV29-1 and TRBJ1-2, with D perhaps TRBD1 (6 bases). This CDR3 contains 14 residues. The V end was cut by 4 bases, the J end by 6 bases, with 18 bases between. CDR1 SQVTM and CDR2 ANQGSEA come from the germline V gene. The CDR3 reads CSVGGWSGADGYTF. CDR3 sequence (DNA): TGCAGCGTTGGGGGTTGGTCAGGGGCTGATGGCTACACCTTC. Using reference TRBV29-1 and TRBJ1-2 for the parts outside the CDR3, the full variable domain is SAVISQKPSRDICQRGTSLTIQCQVDSQVTMMFWYRQQPGQSLTLIATANQGSEATYESGFVIDKFPISRPNLTFSTLTVSNMSPEDSSIYLCSVGGWSGADGYTFGSGTRLTVV.

The rearrangement joins TRBV9 to TRBJ1-1; D is undetermined. Germline V CDR1 and CDR2: SGDLS, YYNGEE. The germline V and J ends were trimmed by 0 bases and 0 bases, with 9 bases remaining between them. The CDR3 has 15 amino acids. The CDR3 here is CASSVGLLMNTEAFF. The CDR3 nucleotides read TGTGCCAGCAGCGTAGGTCTTCTCATGAACACTGAAGCTTTCTTT.

This clone has more than one count but fewer than ten. This rearrangement joins TRBV28 to TRBJ2-1, with unresolved D. CDR1 and CDR2 (germline): MDHEN, SYDVKM. V was shortened by 4 bases and J by 9 bases, with 7 bases between the two germline ends. CDR3 length: 11 residues. The DNA of the CDR3 is TGTGCCAGCAGTTCTGCAGGTGAGCAGTTCTTC. Protein: CASSSAGEQFF.